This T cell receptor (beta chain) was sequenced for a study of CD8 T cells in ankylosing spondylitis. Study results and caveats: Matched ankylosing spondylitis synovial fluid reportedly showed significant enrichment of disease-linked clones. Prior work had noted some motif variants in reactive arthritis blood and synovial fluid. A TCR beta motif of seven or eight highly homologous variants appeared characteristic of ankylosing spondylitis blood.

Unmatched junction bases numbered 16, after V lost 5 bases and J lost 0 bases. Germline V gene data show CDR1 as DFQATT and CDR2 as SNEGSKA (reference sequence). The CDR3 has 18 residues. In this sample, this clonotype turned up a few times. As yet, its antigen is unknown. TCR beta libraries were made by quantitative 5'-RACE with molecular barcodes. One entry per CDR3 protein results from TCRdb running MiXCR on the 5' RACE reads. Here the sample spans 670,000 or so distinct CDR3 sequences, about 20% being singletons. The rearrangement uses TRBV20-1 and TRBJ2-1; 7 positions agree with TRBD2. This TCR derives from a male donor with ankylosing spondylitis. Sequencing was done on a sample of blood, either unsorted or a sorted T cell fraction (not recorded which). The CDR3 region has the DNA TGCAGTGCTCCTCAGACTAGCCCAACTTTCAGCTCCTACAATGAGCAGTTCTTC. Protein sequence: CSAPQTSPTFSSYNEQFF.